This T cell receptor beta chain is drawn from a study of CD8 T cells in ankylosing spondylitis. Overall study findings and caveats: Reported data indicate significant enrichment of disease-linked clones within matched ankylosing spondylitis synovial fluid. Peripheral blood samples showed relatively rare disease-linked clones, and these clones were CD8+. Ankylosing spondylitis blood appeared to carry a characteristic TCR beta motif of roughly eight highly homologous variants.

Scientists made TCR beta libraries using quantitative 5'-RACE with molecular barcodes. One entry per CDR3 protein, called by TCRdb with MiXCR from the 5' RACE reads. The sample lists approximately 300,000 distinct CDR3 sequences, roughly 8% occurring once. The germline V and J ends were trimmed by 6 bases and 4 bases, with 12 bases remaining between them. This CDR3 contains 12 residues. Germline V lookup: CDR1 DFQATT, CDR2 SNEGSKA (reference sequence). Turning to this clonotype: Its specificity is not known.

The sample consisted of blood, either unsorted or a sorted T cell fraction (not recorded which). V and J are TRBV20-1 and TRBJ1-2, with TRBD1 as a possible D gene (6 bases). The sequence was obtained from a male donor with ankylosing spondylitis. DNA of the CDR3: TGCAGTGCGTCACAGGGCCGCTATGGCTACACCTTC. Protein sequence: CSASQGRYGYTF.